Here is one TCR beta chain with its context. V was trimmed by 2 bases and J by 5 bases, leaving 15 bases between them. The CDR3 loop spans 15 amino acids. The germline gives CDR1 KGHSH, CDR2 LQKENI. Arm-PCR of CDR3 regions and iRepertoire HTBI primers were used to build TCR beta libraries. TCRdb called the multiplex PCR reads again in MiXCR, with one record for every CDR3 protein. The table lists 400,000 to 500,000 distinct CDR3 sequences, 14% to 15% of them singletons, with roughly 17% in the top ten. Time point reported: newly diagnosed GD, antithyroid drugs for less than 3 months. PBMC RNA was the source of the TCR library. This sample stems from a study of regulatory T cells in long-lasting Graves disease. The same specimen was also included in a second study, on T cells in Graves' hyperthyroidism and ophthalmopathy. That report adds: HTBI primers were employed in a first-round RT-PCR of the TCR CDR3.

This chain connects TRBV18 to TRBJ2-5; D possibly corresponds to TRBD1 (6 bases). The TCR sequence derives from a woman younger than 45 with Graves disease. Specimen: peripheral blood mononuclear cells (PBMCs), collected at new diagnosis, from a patient treated with antithyroid drugs. CDR3 sequence reads: CASSPSAGEGETQYF. CDR3 nucleotide sequence: TGTGCCAGCTCACCATCGGCAGGGGAAGGCGAGACCCAGTACTTC.